Below, one T cell receptor (beta chain) is given with its context. After removal of 5 bases from V and 3 bases from J, the junction contained 6 bases not matched to a gene. The length of the CDR3 is 15 residues. Germline CDR1 MNHEY, CDR2 SVGAGI. Per the original methods: Reference gene primer amplification gave nucleated cell count estimates. TCRdb's table, derived via immunoSEQ multiplex PCR, lists solely in-frame clones and lacks some. That table gives V, J and clone size, and the DNA gave D and trimming. Here the sample spans 40,000 to 60,000 clones, about 92% being singletons. These data come from a study of blood T cell repertoires in COVID-19. As for the study in general: Spain, Italy and the United States supplied samples that represented acute and convalescent COVID-19. T cells, B-cell-depleted T cells, or PBMCs supplied cDNA or gDNA.

This sequence was found in a human donor in a cohort sampled during active COVID-19. Specimen: peripheral blood. The rearrangement uses TRBV6-5 and TRBJ1-5; 8 positions agree with TRBD1. The CDR3 bases are TGTGCCAGCAGTAATCGACAGGGGTTCAATCAGCCCCAGCATTTT. Its translation: CASSNRQGFNQPQHF.